This T cell receptor (beta chain) was obtained from a study of T cell changes during pregnancy in multiple sclerosis. The CDR3 is 14 amino acids. CDR1 is WSHSY and CDR2 is SAAADI in the germline V gene. The J segment lost 8 bases and the V segment lost 2 bases, leaving 6 bases of the junction unmatched. Using immunoSEQ multiplex PCR, the repertoire was profiled, and TCRdb retains in-frame clones only, with some absent. In the table there are 100,000 or so clones, roughly 93% of which are singletons. This sequence was found in a female donor with multiple sclerosis, enrolled in a pregnancy study. This chain connects TRBV10-2 to TRBJ1-2; TRBD1 agrees at 9 bases. This sample comprised peripheral blood, obtained in the third trimester of pregnancy. Here the CDR3 reads CASSETGGGYGYTF. Written as DNA, the CDR3 is TGCGCCAGCAGTGAGACAGGGGGCGGATACGGCTACACCTTC.